The 9 T cell receptor beta chains presented below share a single source sample, sequenced in a study of cytomegalovirus exposure and HLA in healthy donors (TCRdb year 2017). The library was obtained by the immunoSEQ multiplex PCR assay. For the multiplex PCR, a mixture combining 60 forward primers for TCR Vbeta segments and 13 reverse primers for TCR Jbeta segments was used. TCRdb re-hosts the immuneACCESS table, in-frame sequences only. Its copies lack some clones; in the studies checked, an unresolved V gene accounts for under half of them, and the cause for the rest is not known. The sample records fewer than 110,000 clones, roughly 82% of which are singletons. Jointly, the top ten make up 4.2% of the sample. Sequenced: PBMCs. The receptors shown here come from a male donor in good health and CMV-seronegative.

The rearrangement joins TRBV6-5 to TRBJ2-1; 9 bases are shared with TRBD1. There are 16 residues in the CDR3. The germline V gene encodes CDR1 MNHEY and CDR2 SVGAGI. V was clipped by 2 bases and J by 7 bases; unmatched bases: 9. CDR3 residues: CASSYRGTGKDNEQFF. The CDR3 DNA sequence: TGTGCCAGCAGTTACAGAGGGACAGGGAAGGATAATGAGCAGTTCTTC.

This clone turned up a few times. DNA for the CDR3: TGTGCCAGCAGCTTTTGGTCAATACGGGAGGGGGAGACCCAGTACTTC. Its protein product is CASSFWSIREGETQYF. The chain combines TRBV7-6 with TRBJ2-5; 8 bases align to TRBD2. J was trimmed by 5 bases and V by 3 bases; bases with no gene match: 11. Germline CDR1 and CDR2: SGHVS and FNYEAQ. This CDR3 is built from 16 residues.

J is TRBJ2-2 and V is TRBV19, with 9 positions matching TRBD2. The germline CDR1 and CDR2 sequences are LNHDA and SQIVND (reference sequence). The CDR3 consists of 16 residues. V shed 5 bases and J 0 bases; nucleotides not matched to a gene: 4. The CDR3 spells CASSRAGGTNTGELFF. CDR3 nucleotides: TGTGCCAGTAGTCGAGCGGGAGGCACGAACACCGGGGAGCTGTTTTTT.

The chain combines TRBV7-2 with TRBJ2-1; 7 bases align to TRBD2. CDR3 length: 15 amino acids. The germline gives CDR1 SGHTA, CDR2 FQGNSA. V lost 3 bases, J lost 7 bases, and 9 bases stayed unmatched. The DNA for the CDR3 is TGTGCCAGCAGCTTCGGCGGGAGATCCCTGAATGAGCAGTTCTTC. It translates to CASSFGGRSLNEQFF.

The chain is built from TRBV10-2 and TRBJ2-3; D possibly corresponds to TRBD2 (5 bases). The CDR3 covers 13 residues. V was shortened by 2 bases and J by 6 bases, with 9 bases between the two germline ends. The V gene's germline CDR1 is WSHSY and CDR2 SAAADI. CDR3 nucleotides: TGCGCCAGCAGTGAGCAGCCGGGGGATACGCAGTATTTT. Translating gives CASSEQPGDTQYF.

This CDR3 reads CASSPGTSGEQYF. CDR3 nucleotides: TGCGCCAGCAGCCCTGGGACTAGCGGGGAGCAGTACTTC. V gene TRBV5-1 combines with J gene TRBJ2-5; the match to TRBD2 covers 13 bases. The CDR3 is 13 amino acids. CDR1 and CDR2 (germline): SGHRS, YFSETQ. Trimming took 4 bases from V and 11 from J; bases not matched to a gene: 5.

The rearrangement uses TRBV27 and TRBJ2-1, with TRBD2 matching 13 bases. V shed 2 bases, J shed 9 bases, and the junction held 7 bases outside the gene matches. Germline CDR1 and CDR2: MNHEY and SMNVEV (reference sequence). This CDR3 is 16 amino acids long. The CDR3 sequence: CASSLPGLAGVAEQFF. The CDR3 DNA reads as TGTGCCAGCAGTTTACCCGGACTAGCGGGAGTAGCTGAGCAGTTCTTC.

On this clone: A junction boundary mismatches the germline segment, possibly from a read error. The chain recombines TRBV4-2 with TRBJ2-3, with 8 bases matching TRBD1. The length of the CDR3 is 17 residues. CDR1 is LGHNA, CDR2 YNFKEQ, per germline. CDR3 region: CTSRLALTGAPADTQYF. The CDR3 DNA sequence: TGTACCAGCAGGCTCGCGCTGACAGGGGCCCCCGCAGATACGCAGTATTTT.

V is TRBV7-9 and J is TRBJ1-1, with TRBD1 identical over 7 bases. Losses at the gene ends were 4 bases for V and 4 bases for J; bases not matched to a gene: 6. The CDR3 spans 14 residues. Germline CDR1 reads SEHNR; CDR2 reads FQNEAQ (reference sequence). CDR3 bases: TGTGCCAGCAGCTCCGACAGGGTTGGCACTGAAGCTTTCTTT. Protein sequence: CASSSDRVGTEAFF.